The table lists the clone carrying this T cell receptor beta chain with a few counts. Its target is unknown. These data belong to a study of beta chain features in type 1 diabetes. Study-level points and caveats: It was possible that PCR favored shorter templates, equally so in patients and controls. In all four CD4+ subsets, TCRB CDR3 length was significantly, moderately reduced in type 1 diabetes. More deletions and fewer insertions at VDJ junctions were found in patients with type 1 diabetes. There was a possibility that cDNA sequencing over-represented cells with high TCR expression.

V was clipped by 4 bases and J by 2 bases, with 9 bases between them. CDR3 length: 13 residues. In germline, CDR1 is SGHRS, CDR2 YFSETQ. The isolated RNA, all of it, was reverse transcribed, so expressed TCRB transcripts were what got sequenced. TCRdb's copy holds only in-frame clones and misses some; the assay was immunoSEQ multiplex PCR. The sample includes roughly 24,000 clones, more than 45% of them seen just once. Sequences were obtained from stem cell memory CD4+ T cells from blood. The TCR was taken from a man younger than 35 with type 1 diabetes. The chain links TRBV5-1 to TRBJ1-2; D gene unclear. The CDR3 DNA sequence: TGCGCCAGCAGCACCTCCGAGAACTATGGCTACACCTTC. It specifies CASSTSENYGYTF.